These T cell receptor beta chains were read from a single sample in a study of vaccination and CD4 T cells after COVID-19. In TCRdb, the PCR reads were re-called with MiXCR into one record per CDR3 protein. The table records about 4,600 distinct CDR3 sequences, 40% to 55% of them present only once. Their antigen targets remain unknown. The sequenced material came from CD4+ T cells from blood, cultured in vitro. The receptors derive from a human donor who had recovered from COVID-19. CDR3s include the opening cysteine and the closing phenylalanine or tryptophan. D genes are given only for firm matches. Size tells how often a clone was seen (once, few, many) or the class of an expanded clone, and some rows leave it out.

14	TRBD2	TRBV20-1	TRBJ2-5	hyperexpanded	CSATSGGFQETQYF	TGCAGTGCCACTAGCGGAGGGTTCCAAGAGACCCAGTACTTC
15	TRBD2	TRBV5-8	TRBJ2-5	few	CASSSGTSGIETQYF	TGTGCCAGCAGCTCTGGGACTAGCGGGATTGAGACCCAGTACTTC
13	.	TRBV18	TRBJ1-2	.	CASSPLGGEGYTF	TGTGCCAGCTCACCATTGGGGGGTGAGGGCTACACCTTC
13	TRBD1	TRBV12-3/TRBV12-4	TRBJ1-2	once	CASSRTGNYGYTF	TGTGCCAGCAGCCGGACAGGGAACTATGGCTACACCTTC
15	.	TRBV19	TRBJ1-1	.	CASTLGLSMNTEAFF	TGTGCCAGTACCCTGGGGCTATCCATGAACACTGAAGCTTTCTTT
14	.	TRBV2	TRBJ1-5	.	CASSIYGGNQPQHF	TGTGCCAGCAGTATCTATGGGGGTAATCAGCCCCAGCATTTT
15	.	TRBV4-2	TRBJ1-3	few	CASSQEMKSGNTIYF	TGTGCCAGCAGCCAAGAAATGAAGTCTGGAAACACCATATATTTT
17	.	TRBV20-1	TRBJ1-6	.	CSARDSGVSSYNSPLHF	TGCAGTGCTAGAGATTCCGGCGTGAGCTCCTATAATTCACCCCTCCACTTT
13	.	TRBV7-3	TRBJ2-5	few	CASSYGQSETQYF	TGTGCCAGCAGCTACGGACAATCGGAGACCCAGTACTTC
13	.	TRBV7-9	TRBJ2-5	.	CASRPVDSKTQYF	TGTGCCAGCAGACCCGTCGACAGCAAGACCCAGTACTTC
16	.	TRBV25-1	TRBJ1-2	.	CASGDGGGVMEGGYTF	TGTGCCAGCGGTGACGGGGGCGGGGTAATGGAAGGTGGCTACACCTTC
15	TRBD2	TRBV11-3	TRBJ2-3	.	CASSLGGGGADTQYF	TGTGCCAGCAGCTTAGGGGGGGGAGGGGCAGATACGCAGTATTTT
15	.	TRBV2	TRBJ1-5	.	CASTRLGGVSQPQHF	TGTGCCAGCACCAGGCTTGGGGGGGTGAGTCAGCCCCAGCATTTT
14	.	TRBV11-3	TRBJ2-3	medium-sized	CASSPRRGPDTQYF	TGTGCCAGCAGCCCCCGACGCGGCCCAGATACGCAGTATTTT
14	TRBD2	TRBV11-2	TRBJ2-7	.	CASSRLAGAYEQYF	TGTGCCAGCAGCAGACTAGCGGGGGCCTACGAGCAGTACTTC
15	.	TRBV19	TRBJ2-7	few	CASSGITRWATKQYF	TGTGCCAGTAGTGGGATAACTAGGTGGGCTACGAAGCAGTACTTC
14	.	TRBV10-3	TRBJ2-1	few	CAISETSPYNEQFF	TGTGCCATCAGTGAGACTAGCCCTTACAATGAGCAGTTCTTC
16	.	TRBV21-1	TRBJ2-5	few	CASSKPLHPYQETQYF	TGTGCCAGCAGCAAACCCCTCCACCCGTACCAAGAGACCCAGTACTTC
14	.	TRBV3-1	TRBJ2-1	.	CASSQDLAVREQFF	TGTGCCAGCAGCCAAGATCTCGCAGTCCGTGAGCAGTTCTTC
15	.	TRBV7-9	TRBJ2-1	.	CASSPARPRYPEQFF	TGTGCCAGCAGCCCCGCCCGACCGAGGTACCCTGAGCAGTTCTTC
15	.	TRBV7-2	TRBJ2-3	.	CASSSRTASTDTQYF	TGTGCCAGCAGCTCGAGGACGGCTAGCACAGATACGCAGTATTTT
13	.	TRBV5-1	TRBJ2-6	medium-sized	CASRVLGANVLTF	TGCGCCAGCAGGGTTCTTGGGGCCAACGTCCTGACTTTC